The 27 T cell receptor beta chains listed next were all sequenced from one sample in a study of shared clonotypes between healthy human individuals. Naive CD8 cells comprised CD45RO-negative, CCR7-positively selected cells, excluding terminally differentiated effector memory CD45RA+ cells. Profiling relied on immunoSEQ multiplex PCR, and the TCRdb table lists in-frame clones only, not all of them. The repertoire has approximately 590,000 clones, around 95% of them found once; the top ten carry 0.085% to 0.11%. The sequencing input was naive CD8+ T cells sorted from blood. The receptors stem from a woman in her thirties in good health.

The sample holds one count of this clone. The chain carries TRBV4-1 and TRBJ2-7; D is unclear. CDR1 and CDR2 (germline): MGHRA, YSYEKL. The germline V and J ends were trimmed by 1 base and 1 base, with 8 bases remaining between them. The CDR3 covers 14 residues. In nucleotides, the CDR3 is TGCGCCAGCAGCCAAGTGGCTATTTCCTACGAGCAGTACTTC. Translating it yields CASSQVAISYEQYF.

The J gene is TRBJ1-2, the V gene TRBV4-2, with D tentatively TRBD1 (5 bases). V lost 4 bases and J 6 bases, leaving 18 bases between the germline ends. Germline V lookup: CDR1 LGHNA, CDR2 YNFKEQ. CDR3 length: 15 amino acids. CDR3 amino acids: CASSLPSDTPDGYTF. In DNA, the CDR3 is TGTGCCAGCAGCCTGCCCTCGGACACGCCCGATGGCTACACCTTC.

V gene TRBV11-2 combines with J gene TRBJ2-1; 8 bases are shared with TRBD2. V was clipped by 1 base and J by 8 bases; unmatched bases: 13. The CDR3 covers 17 residues. CDR1 is SGHAT and CDR2 is FQNNGV in the germline V gene. CDR3 DNA: TGTGCCAGCAGCTTAGGAGGTTCGGGACTAGTCCTCCATGAGCAGTTCTTC. Residues: CASSLGGSGLVLHEQFF.

The rearrangement joins TRBV19 to TRBJ2-7; D gene uncertain. V dropped 8 bases and J dropped 1 base, with 12 bases sitting between them. Germline values: CDR1 LNHDA, CDR2 SQIVND (reference sequence). The CDR3 spans 13 residues. The CDR3 here is CASGAASSYEQYF. CDR3 nucleotide sequence: TGTGCCAGTGGTGCGGCTAGTTCCTACGAGCAGTACTTC.

The CDR3: CASSKSDGDQSYGYTF. The CDR3 DNA is TGTGCCAGCAGCAAGTCGGACGGGGATCAAAGCTATGGCTACACCTTC. V is TRBV7-2 and J is TRBJ1-2, with unresolved D. The CDR3 is made up of 16 amino acids. V gave up 5 bases and J gave up 4 bases, with 20 bases separating them. Germline CDR1 is SGHTA and CDR2 is FQGNSA.

The chain recombines TRBV10-1 with TRBJ2-7, with TRBD2 matching 9 bases. This CDR3 has 14 amino acids. Germline CDR1 reads WNHNN; CDR2 reads SYGVQD (reference sequence). V dropped 6 bases and J dropped 4; count of bases not matched to a gene: 7. CDR3 bases: TGCGCCAGCAGCACGGGACTAGCAGGGTACGAGCAGTACTTC. Amino acid sequence: CASSTGLAGYEQYF.

The chain has TRBV5-5 and TRBJ2-1; 8 bases map to TRBD2. In germline, CDR1 is SGHKS, CDR2 YYEKEE (reference sequence). This CDR3 region has 15 residues. With V trimmed by 4 bases and J by 0 bases, 3 bases remained unmatched. Written as DNA, the CDR3 is TGTGCCAGCAGCCAAAGCGGGAGCTCCTACAATGAGCAGTTCTTC. Protein product: CASSQSGSSYNEQFF.

The chain couples TRBV27 to TRBJ2-7, with D perhaps given as TRBD1 or TRBD2 (5 bases each). V was clipped by 6 bases and J by 1 base, with 10 bases between them. Germline V CDR1 and CDR2: MNHEY, SMNVEV (reference sequence). There are 13 residues in the CDR3. CDR3 residues: CASRGTDSYEQYF. In nucleotides, the CDR3 is TGTGCCAGCAGGGGGACGGATTCCTACGAGCAGTACTTC.

The CDR3 reads CATSTKGSGKLFF. CDR3 nucleotide sequence: TGTGCCACCTCGACCAAAGGGAGCGGAAAACTGTTTTTT. The chain has TRBV27 and TRBJ1-4; no firm D call. V was pared by 10 bases and J by 10 bases, with 19 bases between. The CDR3 consists of 13 residues. Germline loops: CDR1 MNHEY, CDR2 SMNVEV (reference sequence).

This sequence joins TRBV13 and TRBJ2-5, with a possible D match to TRBD2 (5 bases). The J call may be wrong; the DNA end is better matched by TRBJ2-7. Germline loops: CDR1 PRHDT, CDR2 FYEKMQ (reference sequence). This CDR3 spans 14 amino acids. CDR3 DNA sequence: TGTGCCAGCAGCCCAGAGGGCAGAGACTACGAGCAGTACTTC. Amino acid sequence: CASSPEGRDYEQYF.

The chain carries TRBV5-5 and TRBJ1-1, with D tentatively TRBD1 (5 bases). The CDR3 consists of 12 residues. Per germline, CDR1 SGHKS and CDR2 YYEKEE (reference sequence). V lost 4 bases, J lost 10 bases, and 14 bases lay in between. The CDR3 reads CASSPMGESAFF. The DNA of the CDR3 is TGTGCCAGCAGCCCTATGGGGGAATCAGCTTTCTTT. The whole variable domain, filled in from reference TRBV5-5 and TRBJ1-1, reads DAGVTQSPTHLIKTRGQQVTLRCSPISGHKSVSWYQQVLGQGPQFIFQYYEKEERGRGNFPDRFSARQFPNYSSELNVNALLLGDSALYLCASSPMGESAFFGQGTRLTVV.

The rearrangement uses TRBV20-1 and TRBJ2-1, with D unclear. CDR1 is DFQATT, CDR2 SNEGSKA, per germline (reference sequence). V was cut by 6 bases and J by 9 bases, with 12 bases left in between. The CDR3 is 11 amino acids. The CDR3 loop reads CSALTVAEQFF. CDR3 coding DNA: TGCAGTGCCCTGACGGTGGCTGAGCAGTTCTTC.

The chain employs TRBV6-1 and TRBJ2-7; 8 nucleotides agree with TRBD1. This CDR3 region has 17 residues. CDR1 and CDR2 from the germline V gene are MNHNS and SASEGT. The V segment lost 4 bases and the J segment 2 bases; nucleotides outside the gene matches: 13. CDR3 in amino acids: CASSGPQGVRPPYEQYF. The DNA for the CDR3 is TGTGCCAGCAGTGGACCACAGGGGGTGAGACCACCCTACGAGCAGTACTTC.

The chain is built from TRBV9 and TRBJ2-1; D not resolved. Looked up from germline, CDR1 is SGDLS and CDR2 is YYNGEE. There are 14 residues in the CDR3. Trimming cost V 0 bases and J 7 bases, with 11 bases left between them. Here the CDR3 reads CASSVGGMRNEQFF. The CDR3 nucleotides read TGTGCCAGCAGCGTAGGCGGTATGAGAAATGAGCAGTTCTTC.

V is TRBV7-9 and J is TRBJ2-1; D call uncertain. The V gene lost 5 bases and the J gene lost 7 bases, with 12 bases spanning the gap. The CDR3 extends over 13 amino acids. Germline lookup yields CDR1 SEHNR and CDR2 FQNEAQ (reference sequence). The CDR3 DNA reads as TGTGCCAGCAGCGAGACCCCTACGAATGAGCAGTTCTTC. This encodes CASSETPTNEQFF.

This chain links TRBV6-6 with TRBJ1-5; 7 nucleotides line up with TRBD1. V was clipped by 6 bases and J by 6 bases; unmatched bases: 8. CDR1 and CDR2 (germline): MNHNY, SVGAGI (reference sequence). The CDR3 length is 14 residues. For the CDR3, the DNA is TGTGCCAGCAGAGCGAGGGGGCTAAGTCAGCCCCAGCATTTT. Translated, it gives CASRARGLSQPQHF.

This clone was recorded only once. The CDR3 DNA follows: TGTGCCAGCACGGATGCCTTCGCCCCCTACGAGCAGTACTTC. Translation gives CASTDAFAPYEQYF. V and J are TRBV6-5 and TRBJ2-7, with D unresolved. The CDR3 has 14 amino acids. Germline assignment: CDR1 MNHEY and CDR2 SVGAGI. The ends were cut back, 7 bases at V and 2 bases at J, with 15 bases in the middle.

The V call is TRBV5-6, the J call TRBJ2-1, with 7 nucleotides matching TRBD2. The V segment lost 1 base and the J segment 7 bases; nucleotides outside the gene matches: 5. This CDR3 spans 14 amino acids. The germline gives CDR1 SGHDT, CDR2 YYEEEE. In DNA form, the CDR3 reads TGTGCCAGCAGCTTGTCTACTAGCGCGAATGAGCAGTTCTTC. This codes for CASSLSTSANEQFF.

The rearrangement joins TRBV7-9 to TRBJ2-2, with 7 bases that match TRBD2. V shed 2 bases and J 3 bases; nucleotides not matched to a gene: 9. Germline lookup yields CDR1 SEHNR and CDR2 FQNEAQ (reference sequence). This CDR3 contains 17 residues. The CDR3 nucleotides are TGTGCCAGCAGCTTACACCATGGGGGAGGGTACACCGGGGAGCTGTTTTTT. This translates into CASSLHHGGGYTGELFF.

The V gene is TRBV5-3, the J gene TRBJ1-5, with D unclear. TRBV5-3 is treated as an ORF (open reading frame) with a function not yet certain. V dropped 1 base and J dropped 0 bases, with 14 bases sitting between them. The CDR3 length is 17 residues. This CDR3 is CARSLYRTLYSNQPQHF. The CDR3 DNA is TGTGCCAGAAGCTTGTACCGGACCCTCTATAGCAATCAGCCCCAGCATTTT.

The V call is TRBV15, the J call TRBJ2-7; D unclear. Germline CDR1 and CDR2: LNHNV and YYDKDF (reference sequence). This CDR3 is built from 14 residues. V lost 5 bases to trimming and J lost 0 bases, with 11 bases between them. The CDR3 DNA follows: TGTGCCACCAGCGCCCAACCCATCTCCTACGAGCAGTACTTC. This codes for CATSAQPISYEQYF.

This clone was recorded only once. V is TRBV7-9 and J is TRBJ1-2, with D perhaps TRBD1 (5 bases). The CDR3 consists of 13 residues. V dropped 5 bases and J dropped 2 bases, with 9 bases sitting between them. CDR1 is SEHNR, CDR2 FQNEAQ, per germline (reference sequence). The CDR3 region has the DNA TGTGCCAGCAGCCACGGGACCAACTATGGCTACACCTTC. Translating it yields CASSHGTNYGYTF.

The V gene is TRBV27, the J gene TRBJ1-1; tentative D call: TRBD1 (5 bases). Per the germline V gene, CDR1 is MNHEY and CDR2 is SMNVEV (reference sequence). The CDR3 covers 15 residues. Trimming left V 4 bases short and J 1 base short, with 13 bases between. CDR3 protein: CASSYPVGQNTEAFF. CDR3 nucleotide sequence: TGTGCCAGCAGTTACCCCGTAGGACAGAACACTGAAGCTTTCTTT.

A remark on this clone: The same CDR3 arises from other DNA sequences in this sample as well. The rearrangement links TRBV4-1 to TRBJ2-7; the D gene is possibly TRBD2 (6 bases). Germline CDR1 is MGHRA and CDR2 is YSYEKL. V lost 0 bases and J lost 1, with 10 bases in between. The CDR3 length is 15 residues. DNA for the CDR3: TGCGCCAGCAGCCAAGATTGGGGGGTTTCCTACGAGCAGTACTTC. Translating it yields CASSQDWGVSYEQYF.

This chain uses TRBV7-9 with TRBJ2-3; perhaps TRBD1 as D (5 bases). The germline gives CDR1 SEHNR, CDR2 FQNEAQ (reference sequence). The CDR3 runs to 14 residues. Trimming removed 2 bases from V and 3 bases from J, with 9 bases in between. The CDR3 here is CASSLRQGTDTQYF. The CDR3 bases are TGTGCCAGCAGCTTACGGCAGGGAACAGATACGCAGTATTTT.

The chain has TRBV19 and TRBJ2-2; TRBD2 aligns across 8 bases. From germline, CDR1 is LNHDA and CDR2 SQIVND (reference sequence). This CDR3 has 15 amino acids. J gave up 6 bases and V 1 base, and 4 bases lay outside the gene matches. The CDR3 region has the DNA TGTGCCAGTAGTATAGCGGGAGGGCCCCCCGGGGAGCTGTTTTTT. It encodes CASSIAGGPPGELFF.

The chain employs TRBV7-2 and TRBJ1-3, with a weak D call TRBD1 (6 bases). The CDR3 runs 16 residues. CDR1 is SGHTA, CDR2 FQGNSA, per germline. Trimming cost V 1 base and J 5 bases, with 15 bases left between them. The CDR3 coding sequence is TGTGCCAGCAGCTTAGTGGGGGGCCTTTACCGAAACACCATATATTTT. This sequence encodes CASSLVGGLYRNTIYF.